This T cell receptor (beta chain) was identified during a study of OX40 agonist ivuxolimab in advanced cancers. Overall study results and limits: Determination of antigen specificity was not performed for the expanded peripheral T cells.

TCRdb's table, derived via immunoSEQ multiplex PCR, lists solely in-frame clones and lacks some. Of approximately 45,000 clones detected, 70% to 90% appear once; the ten largest clones hold under 15%. As regards this clone: Antigen unknown.

The source material was CD4+ or CD8+ T cells sorted from blood, sampled in a trial of the OX40 agonist ivuxolimab. The sequence was collected from an adult with an advanced solid tumor such as melanoma, head and neck, liver or kidney cancer.

The CDR3 DNA reads TGCGCCAGCAGCCAAGCCCCCCCGACAGGGATCGACTATGAAAAACTGTTTTTT. Its translation is CASSQAPPTGIDYEKLFF. The V and J genes are TRBV4-1 and TRBJ1-4; TRBD1 matches 7 bases. Germline V gives CDR1 MGHRA, CDR2 YSYEKL. The length of the CDR3 is 18 residues. Trimming at V came to 1 base and at J to 6 bases, leaving 14 bases not matched to a gene.